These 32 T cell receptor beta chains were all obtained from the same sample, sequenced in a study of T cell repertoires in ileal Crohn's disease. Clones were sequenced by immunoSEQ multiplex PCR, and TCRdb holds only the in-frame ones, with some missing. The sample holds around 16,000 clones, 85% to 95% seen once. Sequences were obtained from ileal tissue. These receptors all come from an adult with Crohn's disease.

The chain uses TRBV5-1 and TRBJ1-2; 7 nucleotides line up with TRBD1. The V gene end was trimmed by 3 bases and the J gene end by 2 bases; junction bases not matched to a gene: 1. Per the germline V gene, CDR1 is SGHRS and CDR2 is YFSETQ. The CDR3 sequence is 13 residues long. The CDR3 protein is CASSSGQNYGYTF. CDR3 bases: TGCGCCAGCAGCTCGGGACAGAACTATGGCTACACCTTC.

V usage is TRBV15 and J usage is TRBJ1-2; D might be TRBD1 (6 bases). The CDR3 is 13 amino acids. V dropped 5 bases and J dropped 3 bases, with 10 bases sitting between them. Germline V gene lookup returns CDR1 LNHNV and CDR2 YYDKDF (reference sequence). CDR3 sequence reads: CATSPDSYYGYTF. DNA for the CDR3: TGTGCCACCAGCCCGGACAGTTACTATGGCTACACCTTC.

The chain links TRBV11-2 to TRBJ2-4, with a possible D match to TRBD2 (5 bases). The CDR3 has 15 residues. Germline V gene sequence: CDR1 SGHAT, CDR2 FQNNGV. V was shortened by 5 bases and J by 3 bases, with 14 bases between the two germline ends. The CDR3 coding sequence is TGTGCCAGCAGCCGACCACTAGAAGGCAAAAACATTCAGTACTTC. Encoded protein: CASSRPLEGKNIQYF.

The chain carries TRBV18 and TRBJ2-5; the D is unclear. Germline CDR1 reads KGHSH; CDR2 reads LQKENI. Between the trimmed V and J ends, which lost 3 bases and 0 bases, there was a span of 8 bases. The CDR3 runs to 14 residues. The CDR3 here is CASSPTKNQETQYF. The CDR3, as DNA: TGTGCCAGCTCACCGACAAAGAACCAAGAGACCCAGTACTTC.

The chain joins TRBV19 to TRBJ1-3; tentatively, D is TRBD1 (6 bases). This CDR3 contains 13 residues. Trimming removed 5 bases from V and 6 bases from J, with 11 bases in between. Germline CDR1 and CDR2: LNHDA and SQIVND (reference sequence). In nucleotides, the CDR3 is TGTGCCAGTAGTCCAGGGGTGACAAACACCATATATTTT. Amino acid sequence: CASSPGVTNTIYF.

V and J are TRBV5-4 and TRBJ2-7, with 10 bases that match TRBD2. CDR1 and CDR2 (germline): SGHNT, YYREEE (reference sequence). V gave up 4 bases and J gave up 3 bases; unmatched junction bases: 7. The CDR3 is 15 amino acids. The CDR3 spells CASSVLAGEHYEQYF. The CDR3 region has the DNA TGTGCCAGCAGCGTCCTAGCGGGGGAACACTACGAGCAGTACTTC.

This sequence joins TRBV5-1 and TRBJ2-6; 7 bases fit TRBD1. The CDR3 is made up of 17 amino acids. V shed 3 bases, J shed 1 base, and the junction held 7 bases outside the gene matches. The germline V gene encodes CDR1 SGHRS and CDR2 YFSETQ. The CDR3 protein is CASSSDRSRSGANVLTF. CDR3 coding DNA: TGCGCCAGCAGCTCGGACAGGAGTAGATCTGGGGCCAACGTCCTGACTTTC.

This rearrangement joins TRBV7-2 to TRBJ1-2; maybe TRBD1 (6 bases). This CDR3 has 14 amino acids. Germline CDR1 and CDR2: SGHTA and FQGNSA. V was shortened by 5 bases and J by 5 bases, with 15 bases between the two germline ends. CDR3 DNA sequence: TGTGCCAGCAGCGATCGGGACACCCCATATGGCTACACCTTC. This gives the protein CASSDRDTPYGYTF.

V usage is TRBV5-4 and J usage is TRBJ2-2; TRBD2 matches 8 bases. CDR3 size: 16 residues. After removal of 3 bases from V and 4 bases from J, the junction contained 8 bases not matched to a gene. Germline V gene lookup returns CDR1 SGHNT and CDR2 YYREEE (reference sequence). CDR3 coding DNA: TGTGCCAGCAGCTCCGAGAGCGGGGGAGCCACCGGGGAGCTGTTTTTT. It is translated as CASSSESGGATGELFF.

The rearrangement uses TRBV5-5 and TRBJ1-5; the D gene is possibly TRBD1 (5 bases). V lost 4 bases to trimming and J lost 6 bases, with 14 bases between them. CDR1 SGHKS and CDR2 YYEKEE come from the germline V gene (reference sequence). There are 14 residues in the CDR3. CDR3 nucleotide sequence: TGTGCCAGCAGCGCGGGCATGGGGGGTCAGCCCCAGCATTTT. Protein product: CASSAGMGGQPQHF.

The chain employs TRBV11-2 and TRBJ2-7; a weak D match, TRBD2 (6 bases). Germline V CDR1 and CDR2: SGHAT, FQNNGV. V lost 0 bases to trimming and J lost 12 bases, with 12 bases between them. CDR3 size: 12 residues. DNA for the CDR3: TGTGCCAGCAGCTTAGATGGGCGGGACTGGTACTTC. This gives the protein CASSLDGRDWYF.

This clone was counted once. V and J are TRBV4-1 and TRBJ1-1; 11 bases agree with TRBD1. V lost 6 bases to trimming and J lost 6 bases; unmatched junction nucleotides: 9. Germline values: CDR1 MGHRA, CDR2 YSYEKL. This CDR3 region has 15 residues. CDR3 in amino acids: CASRQPGQGVSEAFF. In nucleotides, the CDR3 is TGCGCCAGCAGACAACCGGGACAGGGGGTCTCTGAAGCTTTCTTT.

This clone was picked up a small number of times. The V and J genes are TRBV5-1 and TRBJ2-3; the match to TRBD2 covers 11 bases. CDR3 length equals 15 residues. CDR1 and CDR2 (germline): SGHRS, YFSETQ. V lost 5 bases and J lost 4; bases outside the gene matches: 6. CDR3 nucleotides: TGCGCCAGCAGACTAGCGGGGGAGTTGGCAGATACGCAGTATTTT. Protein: CASRLAGELADTQYF.

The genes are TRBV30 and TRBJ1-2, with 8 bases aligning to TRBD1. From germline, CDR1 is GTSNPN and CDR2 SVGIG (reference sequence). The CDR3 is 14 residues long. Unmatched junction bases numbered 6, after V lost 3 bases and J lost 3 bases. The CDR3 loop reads CAWSPQGADYGYTF. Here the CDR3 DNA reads TGTGCCTGGAGCCCTCAGGGGGCTGACTATGGCTACACCTTC.

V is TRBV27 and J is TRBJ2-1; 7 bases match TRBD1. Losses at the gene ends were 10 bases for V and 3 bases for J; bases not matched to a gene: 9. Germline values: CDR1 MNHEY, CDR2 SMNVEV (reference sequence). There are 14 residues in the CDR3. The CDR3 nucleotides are TGTGCCACAATGGCGACAGGGCACTACAATGAGCAGTTCTTC. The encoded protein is CATMATGHYNEQFF.

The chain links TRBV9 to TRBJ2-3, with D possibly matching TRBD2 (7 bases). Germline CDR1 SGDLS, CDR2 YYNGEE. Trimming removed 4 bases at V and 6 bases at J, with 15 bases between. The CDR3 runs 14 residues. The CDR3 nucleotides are TGTGCCAGCAGCCCAATGGGGAGGGGGGATACGCAGTATTTT. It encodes CASSPMGRGDTQYF.

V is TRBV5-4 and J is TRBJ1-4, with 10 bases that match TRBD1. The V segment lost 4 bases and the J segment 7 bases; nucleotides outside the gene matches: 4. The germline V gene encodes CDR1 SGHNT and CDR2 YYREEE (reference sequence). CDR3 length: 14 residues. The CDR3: CASSDRDRGEKLFF. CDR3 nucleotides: TGTGCCAGCAGCGACCGGGACAGGGGTGAAAAACTGTTTTTT.

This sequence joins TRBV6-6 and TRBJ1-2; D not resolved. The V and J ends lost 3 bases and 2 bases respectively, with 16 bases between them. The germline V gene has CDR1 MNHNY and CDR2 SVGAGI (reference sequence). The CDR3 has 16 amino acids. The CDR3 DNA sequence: TGTGCCAGCAGTTATACCGCCGGCGGAACCAACTATGGCTACACCTTC. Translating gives CASSYTAGGTNYGYTF.

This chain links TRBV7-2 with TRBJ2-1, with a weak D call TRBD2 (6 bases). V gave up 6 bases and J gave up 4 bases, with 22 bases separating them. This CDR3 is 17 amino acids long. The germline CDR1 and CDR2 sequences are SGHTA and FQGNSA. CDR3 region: CASSQRNRDWGYNEQFF. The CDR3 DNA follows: TGTGCCAGCAGTCAAAGGAACCGGGACTGGGGATACAATGAGCAGTTCTTC. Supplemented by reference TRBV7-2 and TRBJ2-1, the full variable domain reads GAGVSQSPSNKVTEKGKDVELRCDPISGHTALYWYRQSLGQGLEFLIYFQGNSAPDKSGLPSDRFSAERTGGSVSTLTIQRTQQEDSAVYLCASSQRNRDWGYNEQFFGPGTRLTVL.

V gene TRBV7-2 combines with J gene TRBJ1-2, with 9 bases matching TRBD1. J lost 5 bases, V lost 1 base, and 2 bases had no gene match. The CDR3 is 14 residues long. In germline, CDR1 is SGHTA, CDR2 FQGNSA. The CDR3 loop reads CASSLGGQGYGYTF. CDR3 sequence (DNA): TGTGCCAGCAGCTTAGGCGGACAGGGGTATGGCTACACCTTC.

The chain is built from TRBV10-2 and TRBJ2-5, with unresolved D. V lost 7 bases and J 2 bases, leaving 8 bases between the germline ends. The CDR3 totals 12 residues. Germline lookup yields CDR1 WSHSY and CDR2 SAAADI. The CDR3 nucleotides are TGCGCCAGCATGCACAGTCAAGAGACCCAGTACTTC. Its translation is CASMHSQETQYF.

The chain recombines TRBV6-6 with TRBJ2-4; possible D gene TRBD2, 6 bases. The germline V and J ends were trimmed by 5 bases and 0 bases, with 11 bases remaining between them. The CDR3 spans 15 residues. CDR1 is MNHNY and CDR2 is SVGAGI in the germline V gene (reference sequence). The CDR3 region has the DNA TGTGCCAGCAGTGGGACTGATTTAGCCAAAAACATTCAGTACTTC. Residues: CASSGTDLAKNIQYF.

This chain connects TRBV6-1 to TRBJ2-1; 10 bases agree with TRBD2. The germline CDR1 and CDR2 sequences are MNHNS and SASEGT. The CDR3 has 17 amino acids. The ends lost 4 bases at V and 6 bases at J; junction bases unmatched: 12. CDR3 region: CASSGFGSGGVFNEQFF. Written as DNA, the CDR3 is TGTGCCAGCAGTGGATTCGGGAGCGGGGGGGTGTTCAATGAGCAGTTCTTC.

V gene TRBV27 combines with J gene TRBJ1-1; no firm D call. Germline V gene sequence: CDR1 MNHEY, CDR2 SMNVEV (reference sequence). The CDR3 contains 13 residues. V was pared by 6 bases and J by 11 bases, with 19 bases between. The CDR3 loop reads CASSPGLGRQAFF. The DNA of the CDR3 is TGTGCCAGCAGCCCCGGGTTGGGTAGGCAGGCTTTCTTT.

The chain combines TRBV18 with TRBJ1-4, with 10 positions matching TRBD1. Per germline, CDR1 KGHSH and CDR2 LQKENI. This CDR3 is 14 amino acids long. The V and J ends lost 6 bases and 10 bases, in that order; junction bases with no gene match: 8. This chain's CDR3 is CASSTGTGDLKLFF. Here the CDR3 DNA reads TGTGCCAGCTCGACCGGGACAGGGGATCTAAAACTGTTTTTT.

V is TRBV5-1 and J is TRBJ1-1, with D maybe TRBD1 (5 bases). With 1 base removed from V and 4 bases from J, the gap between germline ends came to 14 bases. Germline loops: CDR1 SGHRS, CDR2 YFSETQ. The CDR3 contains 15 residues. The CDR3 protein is CASSLNTGGGTEAFF. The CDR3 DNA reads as TGCGCCAGCAGCTTGAATACGGGGGGAGGCACTGAAGCTTTCTTT.

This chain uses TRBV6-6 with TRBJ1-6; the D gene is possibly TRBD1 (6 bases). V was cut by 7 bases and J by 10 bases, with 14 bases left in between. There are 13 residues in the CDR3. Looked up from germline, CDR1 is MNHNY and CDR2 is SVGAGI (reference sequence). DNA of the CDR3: TGTGCCAGCAAAGCGGGGCAGGGGTCACCCCTCCACTTT. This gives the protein CASKAGQGSPLHF.

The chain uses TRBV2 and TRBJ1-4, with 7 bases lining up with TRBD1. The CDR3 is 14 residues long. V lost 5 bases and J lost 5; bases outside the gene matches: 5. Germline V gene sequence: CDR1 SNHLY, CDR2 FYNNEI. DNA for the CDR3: TGTGCCAGCAGTAAAGGGACAGCCAATGAAAAACTGTTTTTT. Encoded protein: CASSKGTANEKLFF. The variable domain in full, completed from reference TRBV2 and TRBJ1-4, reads EPEVTQTPSHQVTQMGQEVILRCVPISNHLYFYWYRQILGQKVEFLVSFYNNEISEKSEIFDDQFSVERPDGSNFTLKIRSTKLEDSAMYFCASSKGTANEKLFFGSGTQLSVL.

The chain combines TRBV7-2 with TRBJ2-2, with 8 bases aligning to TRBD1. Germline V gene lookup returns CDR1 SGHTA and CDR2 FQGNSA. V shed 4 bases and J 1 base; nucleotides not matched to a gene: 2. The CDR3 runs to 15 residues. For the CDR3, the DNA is TGTGCCAGCAGCTCCGGACAGGGGAACACCGGGGAGCTGTTTTTT. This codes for CASSSGQGNTGELFF.

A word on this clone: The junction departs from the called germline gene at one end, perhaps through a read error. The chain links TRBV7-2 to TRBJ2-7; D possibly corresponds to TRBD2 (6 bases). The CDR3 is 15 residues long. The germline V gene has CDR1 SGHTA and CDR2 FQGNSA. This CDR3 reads CASSQGAEGSYEQYF. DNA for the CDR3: TGTGCTAGCAGCCAGGGCGCGGAGGGATCCTACGAGCAGTACTTC. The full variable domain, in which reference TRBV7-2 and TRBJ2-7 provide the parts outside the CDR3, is GAGVSQSPSNKVTEKGKDVELRCDPISGHTALYWYRQSLGQGLEFLIYFQGNSAPDKSGLPSDRFSAERTGGSVSTLTIQRTQQEDSAVYLCASSQGAEGSYEQYFGPGTRLTVT.

The CDR3: CASGRDRGSYEQYF. The CDR3 bases are TGTGCCAGCGGCAGGGACAGGGGGTCCTACGAGCAGTACTTC. The chain combines TRBV2 with TRBJ2-7, with TRBD1 matching over 11 bases. Trimming took 8 bases from V and 1 from J; bases not matched to a gene: 4. The CDR3 totals 14 residues. Looked up from germline, CDR1 is SNHLY and CDR2 is FYNNEI.

The CDR3 region has the DNA TGTGCCAGCAGCTTAATGGCTAGCGGGGGAAGTAATGAGCAGTTCTTC. Its translation is CASSLMASGGSNEQFF. This chain connects TRBV7-6 to TRBJ2-1, with 10 bases matching TRBD2. This CDR3 contains 16 residues. Trimming at V came to 2 bases and at J to 7 bases, leaving 8 bases not matched to a gene. Germline loops: CDR1 SGHVS, CDR2 FNYEAQ.